This T cell receptor (beta chain) was captured by sequencing in a study of shared clonotypes between healthy human individuals. Trimming removed 6 bases from V and 3 bases from J, with 16 bases in between. The CDR3 sequence is 15 residues long. In germline, CDR1 is MNHEY, CDR2 SMNVEV (reference sequence). CD8 cells regarded as naive lacked CD45RO, were positively chosen for CCR7, and omitted terminally differentiated effector memory CD45RA+ cells. The method was immunoSEQ multiplex PCR; TCRdb's version includes in-frame clones alone and lacks a portion of them. This table holds roughly 810,000 clones, about 96% found once.

Specimen: naive CD8+ T cells sorted from blood. This chain links TRBV27 with TRBJ2-3; D is possibly TRBD1 or TRBD2 (5 bases each). This TCR came from a man aged 25 to 40 in good health. The CDR3 DNA is TGTGCCAGCAGGGGGGTATCCGACCTTACAGATACGCAGTATTTT. As protein: CASRGVSDLTDTQYF.